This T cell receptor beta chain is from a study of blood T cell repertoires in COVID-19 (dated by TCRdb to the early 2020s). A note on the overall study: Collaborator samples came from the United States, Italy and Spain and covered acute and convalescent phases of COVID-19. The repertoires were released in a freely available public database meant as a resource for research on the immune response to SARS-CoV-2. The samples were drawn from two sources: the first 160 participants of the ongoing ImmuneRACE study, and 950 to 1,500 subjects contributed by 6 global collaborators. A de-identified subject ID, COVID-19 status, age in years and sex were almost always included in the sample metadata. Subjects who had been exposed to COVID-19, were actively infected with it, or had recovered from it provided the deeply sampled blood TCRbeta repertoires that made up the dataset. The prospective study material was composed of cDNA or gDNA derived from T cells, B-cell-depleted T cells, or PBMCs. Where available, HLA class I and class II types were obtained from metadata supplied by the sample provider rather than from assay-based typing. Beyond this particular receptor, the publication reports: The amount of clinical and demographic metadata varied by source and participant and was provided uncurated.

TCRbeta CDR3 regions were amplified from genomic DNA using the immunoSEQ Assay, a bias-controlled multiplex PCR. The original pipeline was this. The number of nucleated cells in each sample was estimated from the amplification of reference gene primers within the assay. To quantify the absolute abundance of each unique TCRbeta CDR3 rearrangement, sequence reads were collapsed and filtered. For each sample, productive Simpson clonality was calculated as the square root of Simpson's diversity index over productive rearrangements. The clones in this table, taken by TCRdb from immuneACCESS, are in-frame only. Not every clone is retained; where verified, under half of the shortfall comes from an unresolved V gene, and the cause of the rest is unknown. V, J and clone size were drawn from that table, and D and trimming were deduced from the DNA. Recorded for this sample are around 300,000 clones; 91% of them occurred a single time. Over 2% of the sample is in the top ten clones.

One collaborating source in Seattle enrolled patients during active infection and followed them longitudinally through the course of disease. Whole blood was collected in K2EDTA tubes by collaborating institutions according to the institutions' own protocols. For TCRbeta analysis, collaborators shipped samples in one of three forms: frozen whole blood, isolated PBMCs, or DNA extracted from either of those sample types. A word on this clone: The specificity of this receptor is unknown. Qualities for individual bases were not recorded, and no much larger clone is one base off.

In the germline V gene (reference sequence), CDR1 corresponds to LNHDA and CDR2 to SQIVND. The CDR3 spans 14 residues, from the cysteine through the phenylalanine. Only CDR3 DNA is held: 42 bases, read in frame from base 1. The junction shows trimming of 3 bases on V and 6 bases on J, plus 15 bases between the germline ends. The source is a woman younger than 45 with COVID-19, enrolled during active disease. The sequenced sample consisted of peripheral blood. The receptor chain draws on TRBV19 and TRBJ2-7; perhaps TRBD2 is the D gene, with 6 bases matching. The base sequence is TGTGCCAGTAGTATGGGGGATATGGGAGGCGAGCAGTACTTC. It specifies CASSMGDMGGEQYF.